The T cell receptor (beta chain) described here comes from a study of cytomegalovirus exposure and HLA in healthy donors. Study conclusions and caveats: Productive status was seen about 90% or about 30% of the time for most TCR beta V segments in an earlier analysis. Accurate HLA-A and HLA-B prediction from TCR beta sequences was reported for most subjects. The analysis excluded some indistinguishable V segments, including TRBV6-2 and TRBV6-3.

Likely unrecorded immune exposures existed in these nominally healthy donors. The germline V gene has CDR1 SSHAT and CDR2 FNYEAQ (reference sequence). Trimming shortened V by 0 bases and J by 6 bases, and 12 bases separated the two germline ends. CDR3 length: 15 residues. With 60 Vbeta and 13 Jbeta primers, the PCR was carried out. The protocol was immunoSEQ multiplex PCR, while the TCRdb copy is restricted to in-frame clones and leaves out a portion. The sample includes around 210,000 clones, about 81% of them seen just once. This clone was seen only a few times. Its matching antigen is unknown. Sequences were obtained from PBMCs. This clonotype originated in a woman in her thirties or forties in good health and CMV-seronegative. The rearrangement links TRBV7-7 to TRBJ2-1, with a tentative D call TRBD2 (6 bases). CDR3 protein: CASSLAPGTSNEQFF. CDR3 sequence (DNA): TGTGCCAGCAGCTTAGCCCCGGGGACTTCCAATGAGCAGTTCTTC.